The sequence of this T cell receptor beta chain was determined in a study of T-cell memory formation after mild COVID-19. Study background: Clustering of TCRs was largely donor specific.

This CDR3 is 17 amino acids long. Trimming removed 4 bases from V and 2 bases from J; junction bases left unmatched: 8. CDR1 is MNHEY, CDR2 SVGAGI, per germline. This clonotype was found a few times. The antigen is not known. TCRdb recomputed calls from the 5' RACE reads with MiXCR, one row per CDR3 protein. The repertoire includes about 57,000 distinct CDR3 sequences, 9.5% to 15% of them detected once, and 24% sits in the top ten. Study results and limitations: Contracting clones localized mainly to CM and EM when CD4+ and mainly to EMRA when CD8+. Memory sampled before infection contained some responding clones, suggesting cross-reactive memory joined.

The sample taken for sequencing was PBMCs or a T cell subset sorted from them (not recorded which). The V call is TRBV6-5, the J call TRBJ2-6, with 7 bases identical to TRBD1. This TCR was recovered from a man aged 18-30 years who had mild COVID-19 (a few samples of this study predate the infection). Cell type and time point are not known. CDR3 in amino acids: CASSWSAGGPGANVLTF. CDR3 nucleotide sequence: TGTGCCAGCAGTTGGTCGGCAGGGGGTCCTGGGGCCAACGTCCTGACTTTC.